Presented here are 16 T cell receptor beta chains from one specimen sequenced in a study of tumor-infiltrating lymphocytes in localized non-small cell lung cancer. Some clones are missing from TCRdb's copy, which holds only in-frame ones; the method was immunoSEQ multiplex PCR. The repertoire includes approximately 12,000 clones, over 80% of them detected once, and roughly 12% sits in the top ten. The source material was uninvolved lung tissue not adjacent to the tumor. The receptors derive from a human donor with non-small cell lung cancer.

The J gene is TRBJ2-7, the V gene TRBV19, with D tentatively TRBD1 (6 bases). The germline V and J ends were trimmed by 5 bases and 4 bases, with 15 bases remaining between them. Germline lookup yields CDR1 LNHDA and CDR2 SQIVND (reference sequence). The CDR3 loop spans 14 amino acids. CDR3 in amino acids: CASSVGTQLYEQYF. CDR3 sequence (DNA): TGTGCCAGTAGTGTCGGGACACAGCTATACGAGCAGTACTTC.

The DNA for the CDR3 is TGCGCCAGCAGGCCGTCAGGTGGGAGAACAGATACGCAGTATTTT. Translation: CASRPSGGRTDTQYF. V and J are TRBV5-1 and TRBJ2-3, with D perhaps matching TRBD2 (5 bases). Per the germline V gene, CDR1 is SGHRS and CDR2 is YFSETQ. Trimming took off 5 bases at V and 3 bases at J, with 16 bases between the two ends. This CDR3 spans 15 amino acids.

The DNA for the CDR3 is TGTGCCAGCAGTTCCCGGCCCGGGGGGGGGCTGGATACGCAGTATTTT. The encoded protein is CASSSRPGGGLDTQYF. This chain links TRBV6-5 with TRBJ2-3, with 8 bases lining up with TRBD2. The V gene end was trimmed by 4 bases and the J gene end by 6 bases; junction bases not matched to a gene: 12. Germline V gene data show CDR1 as MNHEY and CDR2 as SVGAGI. This CDR3 spans 16 amino acids.

This clone was detected only once. V and J are TRBV7-3 and TRBJ2-5, with 8 bases matching TRBD2. V was clipped by 7 bases and J by 2 bases; unmatched bases: 3. CDR1 is SGHTA and CDR2 is FQGTGA in the germline V gene. CDR3 length: 13 amino acids. DNA of the CDR3: TGTGCCAGCAAAAGCGGGGGACAAGAGACCCAGTACTTC. Encoded protein: CASKSGGQETQYF.

This clone was detected only a few times. The V and J genes are TRBV29-1 and TRBJ1-1, with D unresolved. Germline V gene data show CDR1 as SQVTM and CDR2 as ANQGSEA. V gave up 6 bases and J gave up 4 bases, with 9 bases separating them. This CDR3 is 11 amino acids long. The CDR3 DNA reads as TGCAGCGTCGGAGGAGTCACTGAAGCTTTCTTT. The encoded protein is CSVGGVTEAFF.

The J gene is TRBJ2-6, the V gene TRBV5-6, with TRBD1 identical over 9 bases. The V gene's germline CDR1 is SGHDT and CDR2 YYEEEE. The CDR3 runs 15 residues. V was pared by 9 bases and J by 0 bases, with 4 bases of the junction left unmatched. The CDR3: CATGQGSSGANVLTF. CDR3 DNA: TGTGCCACCGGACAGGGGAGCTCTGGGGCCAACGTCCTGACTTTC.

This chain uses TRBV10-3 with TRBJ2-4, with 8 bases aligning to TRBD2. The CDR3 runs to 15 residues. Germline V gene data show CDR1 as ENHRY and CDR2 as SYGVKD. The V and J ends lost 2 bases and 7 bases, in that order; junction bases with no gene match: 7. The CDR3 DNA sequence: TGTGCCATCAGTGAGGTGGCGGGGGGAGCTAACATTCAGTACTTC. Its translation is CAISEVAGGANIQYF.

The chain combines TRBV30 with TRBJ2-3, with D possibly TRBD2 on 6 matching bases. The V end lost 1 base, the J end lost 6 bases, and 11 bases lay between the germline ends. Germline CDR1 GTSNPN, CDR2 SVGIG (reference sequence). This CDR3 is built from 13 residues. In DNA form, the CDR3 reads TGTGCCTGGAGTGGGTGGGGGGAGGATACGCAGTATTTT. Its translation: CAWSGWGEDTQYF.

V gene TRBV30 combines with J gene TRBJ2-7; 8 nucleotides align to TRBD1. Per the germline V gene, CDR1 is GTSNPN and CDR2 is SVGIG (reference sequence). This CDR3 is built from 14 residues. V lost 2 bases to trimming and J lost 3 bases; unmatched junction nucleotides: 6. CDR3 sequence (DNA): TGTGCCTGGAGTTGGACAGGGAGAGGCTACGAGCAGTACTTC. Protein: CAWSWTGRGYEQYF.

This clone was seen a few times. The V gene is TRBV12-5, the J gene TRBJ2-7; 7 bases are shared with TRBD1. Germline loops: CDR1 LGHNT, CDR2 FRNRAP. CDR3 size: 17 residues. J lost 2 bases, V lost 1 base, and 11 bases had no gene match. The CDR3 reads CASGLAPLGQETYEQYF. The CDR3 DNA reads TGTGCTAGTGGTTTGGCCCCCCTCGGACAGGAAACCTACGAGCAGTACTTC.

The chain recombines TRBV6-4 with TRBJ2-3; perhaps TRBD1 as D (5 bases). Looked up from germline, CDR1 is MRHNA and CDR2 is SNTAGT. Between the trimmed V and J ends, which lost 3 bases and 1 base, there was a span of 8 bases. The CDR3 length is 14 residues. The CDR3: CASSEGAGTDTQYF. The CDR3 nucleotides read TGTGCCAGCAGTGAAGGGGCAGGCACAGATACGCAGTATTTT.

This clone occurred once. The J gene is TRBJ1-6, the V gene TRBV4-3, with D possibly TRBD1 on 6 matching bases. From germline, CDR1 is LGHNA and CDR2 YSLEER. The CDR3 length is 15 residues. V was shortened by 1 base and J by 7 bases, with 11 bases between the two germline ends. CDR3 sequence: CASSQGTGQNSPLHF. The CDR3 coding sequence is TGCGCCAGCAGCCAAGGGACGGGACAAAATTCACCCCTCCACTTT.

V is TRBV5-1 and J is TRBJ2-1; D remains ambiguous. This CDR3 spans 13 amino acids. Trimming shortened V by 0 bases and J by 7 bases, and 8 bases separated the two germline ends. CDR1 is SGHRS and CDR2 is YFSETQ in the germline V gene. The CDR3 DNA reads as TGCGCCAGCAGCTTGGGAGATCGAAATGAGCAGTTCTTC. Translating gives CASSLGDRNEQFF.

This clone was found once. The gene calls are TRBV7-2 and TRBJ1-1, with D possibly being TRBD1 (5 bases). The CDR3 is made up of 14 amino acids. V gave up 1 base and J gave up 2 bases, with 8 bases separating them. The V gene's germline CDR1 is SGHTA and CDR2 FQGNSA. CDR3 DNA sequence: TGTGCCAGCAGCTTAGTGGGGGTAAACACTGAAGCTTTCTTT. Translated, it gives CASSLVGVNTEAFF.

In this sample, this clone turned up a few times. V and J are TRBV2 and TRBJ1-2, with D maybe TRBD1 (5 bases). This CDR3 is 13 amino acids long. V gave up 4 bases and J gave up 5 bases, with 11 bases separating them. From germline, CDR1 is SNHLY and CDR2 FYNNEI. Here the CDR3 DNA reads TGTGCCAGCAGTGTGGGGGAGGGGTATGGCTACACCTTC. Protein product: CASSVGEGYGYTF. Full variable domain (outside the CDR3, taken from reference TRBV2 and TRBJ1-2): EPEVTQTPSHQVTQMGQEVILRCVPISNHLYFYWYRQILGQKVEFLVSFYNNEISEKSEIFDDQFSVERPDGSNFTLKIRSTKLEDSAMYFCASSVGEGYGYTFGSGTRLTVV.

The chain has TRBV19 and TRBJ2-3; D gene ambiguous. Germline V gene sequence: CDR1 LNHDA, CDR2 SQIVND (reference sequence). The CDR3 covers 10 residues. V was cut by 9 bases and J by 1 base, with 2 bases left in between. CDR3 bases: TGTGCCAGCGGCACAGATACGCAGTATTTT. This gives the protein CASGTDTQYF.